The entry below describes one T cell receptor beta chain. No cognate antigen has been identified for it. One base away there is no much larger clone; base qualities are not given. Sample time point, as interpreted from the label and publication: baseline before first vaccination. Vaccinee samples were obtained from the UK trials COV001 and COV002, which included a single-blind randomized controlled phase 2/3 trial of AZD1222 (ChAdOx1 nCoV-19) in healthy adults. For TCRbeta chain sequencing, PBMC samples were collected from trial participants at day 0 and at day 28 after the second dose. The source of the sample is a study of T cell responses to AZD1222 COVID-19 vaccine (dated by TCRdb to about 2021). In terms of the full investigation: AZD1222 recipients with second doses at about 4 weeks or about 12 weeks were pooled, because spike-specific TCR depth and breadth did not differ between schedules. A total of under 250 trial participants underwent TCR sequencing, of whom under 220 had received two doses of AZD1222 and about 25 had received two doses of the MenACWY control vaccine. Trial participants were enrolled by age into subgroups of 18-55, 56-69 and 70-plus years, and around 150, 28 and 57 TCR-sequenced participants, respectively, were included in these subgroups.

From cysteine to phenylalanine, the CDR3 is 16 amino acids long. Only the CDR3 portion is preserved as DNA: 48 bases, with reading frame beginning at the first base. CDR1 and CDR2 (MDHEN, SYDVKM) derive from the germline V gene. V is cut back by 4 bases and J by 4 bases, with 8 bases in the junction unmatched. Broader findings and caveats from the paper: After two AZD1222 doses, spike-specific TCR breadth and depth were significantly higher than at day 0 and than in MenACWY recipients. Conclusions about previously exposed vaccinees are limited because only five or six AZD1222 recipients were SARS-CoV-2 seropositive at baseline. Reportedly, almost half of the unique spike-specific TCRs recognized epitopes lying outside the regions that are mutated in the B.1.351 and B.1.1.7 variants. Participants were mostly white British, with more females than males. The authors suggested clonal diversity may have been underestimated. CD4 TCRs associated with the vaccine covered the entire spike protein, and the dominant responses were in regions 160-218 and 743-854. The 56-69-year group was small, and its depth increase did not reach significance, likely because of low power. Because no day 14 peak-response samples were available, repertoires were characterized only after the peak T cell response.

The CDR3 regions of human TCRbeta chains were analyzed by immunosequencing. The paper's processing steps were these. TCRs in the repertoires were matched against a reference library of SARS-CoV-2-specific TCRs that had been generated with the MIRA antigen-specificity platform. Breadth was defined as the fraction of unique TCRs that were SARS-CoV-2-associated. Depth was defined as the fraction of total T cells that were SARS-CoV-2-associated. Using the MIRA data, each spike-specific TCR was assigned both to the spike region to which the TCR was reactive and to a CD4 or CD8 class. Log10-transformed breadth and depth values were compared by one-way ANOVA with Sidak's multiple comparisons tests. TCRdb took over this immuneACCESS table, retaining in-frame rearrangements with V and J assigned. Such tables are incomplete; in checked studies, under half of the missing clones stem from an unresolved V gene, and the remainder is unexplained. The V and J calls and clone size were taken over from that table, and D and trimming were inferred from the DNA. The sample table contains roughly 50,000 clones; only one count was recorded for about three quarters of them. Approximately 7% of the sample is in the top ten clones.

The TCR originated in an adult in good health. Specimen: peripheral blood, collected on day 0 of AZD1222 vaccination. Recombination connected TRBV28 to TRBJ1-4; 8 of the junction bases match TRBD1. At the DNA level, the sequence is TGTGCCAGCAGTTATATCACAGGGGGAGGTAATGAAAAACTGTTTTTT. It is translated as CASSYITGGGNEKLFF.